This TCR beta chain was recovered during a study of early T cells in non-severe SARS-CoV-2 infection. Whole-study context: Sequencing targeted bulk RNA from unsorted whole blood, leaving chains unpaired.

Study-level points and caveats: Database matching using VDJdb favored anti-spike CD8 responses, with private and CD4 specificities left missing.

The CDR3 extends over 22 amino acids. Germline CDR1 LGHNA, CDR2 YSLEER. Trimming at V came to 0 bases and at J to 2 bases, leaving 19 bases not matched to a gene. cDNA molecules, individually, were tagged with unique molecular identifiers. In TCRdb, the 5' RACE reads were re-called with MiXCR into one record per CDR3 protein. The profile shows about 39,000 distinct CDR3 sequences, roughly 7.3% of them singletons. A remark on this clonotype: Its antigen is not known.

The chain links TRBV4-3 to TRBJ2-6, with TRBD1 matching over 7 bases. The specimen sequenced was whole blood. This TCR was sampled from an adult who was a healthcare worker with PCR-confirmed SARS-CoV-2 infection or an uninfected control (not recorded which). CDR3 loop: CASSQDRQGDLPWGAGANVLTF. CDR3 DNA: TGCGCCAGCAGCCAAGATCGGCAGGGGGATTTACCTTGGGGAGCTGGGGCCAACGTCCTGACTTTC.